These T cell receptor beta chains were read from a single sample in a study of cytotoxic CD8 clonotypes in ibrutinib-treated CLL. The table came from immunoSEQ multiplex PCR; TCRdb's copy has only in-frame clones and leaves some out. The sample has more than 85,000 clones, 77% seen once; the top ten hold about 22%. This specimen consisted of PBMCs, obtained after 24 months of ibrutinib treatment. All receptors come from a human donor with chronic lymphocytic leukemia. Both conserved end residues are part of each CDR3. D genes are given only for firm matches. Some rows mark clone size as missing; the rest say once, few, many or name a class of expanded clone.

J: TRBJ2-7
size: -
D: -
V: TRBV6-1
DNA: TGTGCCAGCAGTGAAGCAAGGTACGAGCAGTACTTC
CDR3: CASSEARYEQYF

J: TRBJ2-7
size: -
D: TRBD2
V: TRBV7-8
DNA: TGTGCCAGCAGCCCATGGCGGCTAGCGGGAGACGAGCAGTACTTC
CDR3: CASSPWRLAGDEQYF

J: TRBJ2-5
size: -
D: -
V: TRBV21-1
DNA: TGTGCCAGCAGCAAAGCGGGGGGGCTGGAGACCCAGTACTTC
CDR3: CASSKAGGLETQYF

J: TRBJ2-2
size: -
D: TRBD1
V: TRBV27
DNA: TGTGCCAGCTTGGGGGCAGGGGGCCATACTAGGGAGCTGTTTTTT
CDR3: CASLGAGGHTRELFF

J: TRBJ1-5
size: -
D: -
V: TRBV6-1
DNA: TGTGCCAGCAGTGAAATGGCATACCGGGGGAATCAGCCCCAGCATTTT
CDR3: CASSEMAYRGNQPQHF

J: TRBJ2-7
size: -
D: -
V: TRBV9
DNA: TGTGCCAGCAGCCCGGAGGCTCTTAGCGGCTCCTACGAGCAGTACTTC
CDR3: CASSPEALSGSYEQYF

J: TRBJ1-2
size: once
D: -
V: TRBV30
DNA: TGTGCCTGGGGCCAGGACTATGGCTACACCTTC
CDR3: CAWGQDYGYTF

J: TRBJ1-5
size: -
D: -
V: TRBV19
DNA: TGTGCCGATTCTAGCAACCTCGATGGGCAGGAAAACAATCAGCCCCAGCATTTT
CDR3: CADSSNLDGQENNQPQHF

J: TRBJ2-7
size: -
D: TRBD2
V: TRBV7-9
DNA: TGTGCCAGCAGCTTAGCGACTAGCGGGAGCTCCTACGAGCAGTACTTC
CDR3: CASSLATSGSSYEQYF

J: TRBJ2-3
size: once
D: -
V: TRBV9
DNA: TGTGCCAGCAGCCCCCAGGGGACGGGCACAGATACGCAGTATTTT
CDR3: CASSPQGTGTDTQYF

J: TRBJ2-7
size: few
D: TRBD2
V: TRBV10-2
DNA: TGCGCCAGCAGCGATAGGGGCGGGACTAGCGGGAGAGGGGCCCTATACGAGCAGTACTTC
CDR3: CASSDRGGTSGRGALYEQYF

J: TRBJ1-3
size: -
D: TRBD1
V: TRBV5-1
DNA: TGCGCCAGCAGCTTTGAGGGACAGGGAAACACCATATATTTT
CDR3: CASSFEGQGNTIYF

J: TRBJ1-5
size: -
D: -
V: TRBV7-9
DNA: TGTGCCAGCAGCTTAGGCAGGGGTGGAAATGGCAATCAGCCCCAGCATTTT
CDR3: CASSLGRGGNGNQPQHF

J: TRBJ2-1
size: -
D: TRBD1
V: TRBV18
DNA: TGTGCCAGCTCATCTAACAGGGGCGATGAGCAGTTCTTC
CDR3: CASSSNRGDEQFF

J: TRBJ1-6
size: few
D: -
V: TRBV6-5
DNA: TGTGCCAGCAGTCTGGAGTTAGATAATTCACCCCTCCACTTT
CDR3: CASSLELDNSPLHF

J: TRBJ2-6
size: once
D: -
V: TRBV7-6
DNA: TGTGCCAGCAGGGGGGCTTCTGGGGCCAACGTCCTGACTTTC
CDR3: CASRGASGANVLTF

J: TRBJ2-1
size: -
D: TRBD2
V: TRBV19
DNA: TGTGCCAGTAGGCGGACTAGCGGGGGTTCCTACAATGAGCAGTTCTTC
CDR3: CASRRTSGGSYNEQFF

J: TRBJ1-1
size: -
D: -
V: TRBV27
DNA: TGTGCCAGCAGTTCGACCGGAGCGGCTTTCTTT
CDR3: CASSSTGAAFF

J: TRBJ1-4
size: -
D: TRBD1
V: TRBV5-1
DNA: TGCGCCAGCAGCTTCGGACAGGGCATAAGGGAAAAACTGTTTTTT
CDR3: CASSFGQGIREKLFF

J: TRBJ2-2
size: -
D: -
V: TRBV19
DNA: TGTGCCAGTAGTATCCCCAGGGCACGCGGGGAGCTGTTTTTT
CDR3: CASSIPRARGELFF

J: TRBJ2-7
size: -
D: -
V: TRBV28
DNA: TGTGCCAGCAGTCCCCACTCCCCTACGCGGTACTTC
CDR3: CASSPHSPTRYF

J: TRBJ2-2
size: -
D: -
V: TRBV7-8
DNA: TGTGCCAGCAGGAAGCAACAGGGTACGAACACCGGGGAGCTGTTTTTT
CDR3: CASRKQQGTNTGELFF

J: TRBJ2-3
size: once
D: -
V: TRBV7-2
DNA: TGTGCCAGCAGCTTTCCCCCTCGGACAGATACGCAGTATTTT
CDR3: CASSFPPRTDTQYF

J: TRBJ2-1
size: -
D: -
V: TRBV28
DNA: TGTGCCAGCAGTCCCCAGGGGAGGGGACATTACAATGAGCAGTTCTTC
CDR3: CASSPQGRGHYNEQFF

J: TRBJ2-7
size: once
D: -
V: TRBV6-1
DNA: TGTGCCAGCAGTATATGGGGCTACGAGCAGTACTTC
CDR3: CASSIWGYEQYF

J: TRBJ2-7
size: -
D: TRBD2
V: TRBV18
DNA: TGTGCCAGCTCACCACCAGCGGGAGGGCCAGGGGAGCAGTACTTC
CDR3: CASSPPAGGPGEQYF

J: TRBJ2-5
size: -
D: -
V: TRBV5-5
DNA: TGTGCCAGCAGCCCACAGGGTGCTTTACGGGCCCAGTACTTC
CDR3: CASSPQGALRAQYF

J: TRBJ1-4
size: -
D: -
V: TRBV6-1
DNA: TGTGCCAGCAGTGGAGGGGGGGAAAAACTGTTTTTT
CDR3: CASSGGGEKLFF

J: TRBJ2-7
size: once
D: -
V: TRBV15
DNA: TGTGCCACCAGCAGAGATATTGAGTTGGCCCGTTTCTACGAGCAGTACTTC
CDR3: CATSRDIELARFYEQYF

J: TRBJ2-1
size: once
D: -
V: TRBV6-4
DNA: TGTGCCAGCAGCGCGGCGGGACTGGCGCAGTTCTTC
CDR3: CASSAAGLAQFF

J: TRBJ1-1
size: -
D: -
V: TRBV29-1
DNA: TGCAGCGCGACAGGAGACCTTATGAACACTGAAGCTTTCTTT
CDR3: CSATGDLMNTEAFF

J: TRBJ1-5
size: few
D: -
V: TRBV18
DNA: TGTGCCAGCTCACCGTTTGAGCTGGGTAATCAGCCCCAGCATTTT
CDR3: CASSPFELGNQPQHF

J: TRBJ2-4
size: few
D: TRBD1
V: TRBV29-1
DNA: TGCAGCGTTGTCGACAGGGGATCTAACAAAAACATTCAGTACTTC
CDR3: CSVVDRGSNKNIQYF

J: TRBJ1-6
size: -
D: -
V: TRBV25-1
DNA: TGTGCCAGCAGTGAATTGGCCCCGACTGAACCGGCACCCCTCCACTTT
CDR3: CASSELAPTEPAPLHF

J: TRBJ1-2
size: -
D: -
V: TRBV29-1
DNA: TGCAGCGTTTGGAGAACAGGGAACAACTATGGCTACACCTTC
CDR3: CSVWRTGNNYGYTF

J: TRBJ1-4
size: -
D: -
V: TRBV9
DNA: TGTGCCAGCAGCGAGGGGGGCAGGGATAATGAAAAACTGTTTTTT
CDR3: CASSEGGRDNEKLFF

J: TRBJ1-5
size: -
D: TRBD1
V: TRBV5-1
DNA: TGCGCCAGCAGTTATGGACAGGGGGGGAATCAGCCCCAGCATTTT
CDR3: CASSYGQGGNQPQHF

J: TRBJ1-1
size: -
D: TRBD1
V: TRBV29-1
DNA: TGCAGCGCCCGACAGGGACGGAACACTGAAGCTTTCTTT
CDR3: CSARQGRNTEAFF

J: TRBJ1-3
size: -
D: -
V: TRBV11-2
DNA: TGTGCCAGCAGCCCAGGGCTCTCTGGAAACACCATATATTTT
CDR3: CASSPGLSGNTIYF

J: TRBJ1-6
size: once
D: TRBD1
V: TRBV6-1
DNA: TGTGCCAGCAGCTTGGGACAGGTTTATAATTCACCCCTCCACTTT
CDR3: CASSLGQVYNSPLHF

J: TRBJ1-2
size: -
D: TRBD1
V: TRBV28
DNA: TGTGCCAGCAGTTCATCAGACCAGGGGGGGGCGGGCGGCTACACCTTC
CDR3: CASSSSDQGGAGGYTF

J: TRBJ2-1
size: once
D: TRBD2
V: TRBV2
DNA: TGTGCCAGCAGTGTGGGACTAGCGGGGAAATCCAATGAGCAGTTCTTC
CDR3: CASSVGLAGKSNEQFF

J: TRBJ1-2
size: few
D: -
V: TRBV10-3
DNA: TGTGCCATCAGTGAAGGTGGGGCCCAGAATGGCTACACCTTC
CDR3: CAISEGGAQNGYTF

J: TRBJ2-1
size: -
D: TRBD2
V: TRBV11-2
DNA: TGTGCCAGCAGGAGAGGGATAGCGGGACACCTTCGCTCCTACAATGAGCAGTTCTTC
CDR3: CASRRGIAGHLRSYNEQFF

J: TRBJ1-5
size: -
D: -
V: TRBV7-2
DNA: TGTGCCAGCAGCGTAAGTTTCGGAAGCAATCAGCCCCAGCATTTT
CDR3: CASSVSFGSNQPQHF

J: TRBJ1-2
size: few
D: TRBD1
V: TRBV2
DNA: TGTGCCAGCAGCTCCGGGACAGGGCGAGGTGGCTACACCTTC
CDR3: CASSSGTGRGGYTF

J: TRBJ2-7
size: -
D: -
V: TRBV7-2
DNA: TGTGCCAGCAGCTATAGAGGGCCCCACGAGCAGTACTTC
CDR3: CASSYRGPHEQYF

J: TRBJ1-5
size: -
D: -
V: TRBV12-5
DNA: TGTGCTAGTGGCCGCGGGGGGTACAGGGTTGATCAGCCCCAGCATTTT
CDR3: CASGRGGYRVDQPQHF